This is a list of T cell receptor beta chains from one sample in a study of patients and donors after allogeneic stem cell transplantation. TCRdb reanalysed the RT-PCR reads using MiXCR and keeps one entry per CDR3 protein. The sample yields about 24,000 distinct CDR3 sequences, approximately 39% seen once. The sample taken for sequencing was blood, either unsorted or a sorted T cell fraction (not recorded which). These receptor sequences come from a human donor who was either an allogeneic HSCT recipient or a stem cell or donor lymphocyte infusion donor (not recorded which). It is not recorded whose cells these are; they may come from a transplant donor. Each CDR3 is given with its conserved first and last residue. Fields, in order: J gene, V gene, clone size, D gene, CDR3 DNA, CDR3 protein. A D gene is named only where the DNA matches it firmly. For some rows the clone size is stated as once, few or many, or as a class when expanded; others skip it.

j_gene: TRBJ2-5; v_gene: TRBV28; abundance: few; d_gene: NA; CDR3nt: TGTGCCAGCAGTTTGCTTCAAGAGACCCAGTACTTC; CDR3aa: CASSLLQETQYF
j_gene: TRBJ1-2; v_gene: TRBV5-6; abundance: NA; d_gene: NA; CDR3nt: TGTGCCAGCAGCCTGGCCAGGGCTGGCTACACCTTC; CDR3aa: CASSLARAGYTF
j_gene: TRBJ1-3; v_gene: TRBV6-5; abundance: once; d_gene: NA; CDR3nt: TGTGCCAGCAGTTACAGGGGTAGCTCTGGAAACACCATATATTTT; CDR3aa: CASSYRGSSGNTIYF
j_gene: TRBJ1-1; v_gene: TRBV7-9; abundance: NA; d_gene: NA; CDR3nt: TGTGCCAGCAGCTTAATTGTGGGCTCTGAAGCTTTCTTT; CDR3aa: CASSLIVGSEAFF
j_gene: TRBJ2-3; v_gene: TRBV7-3; abundance: few; d_gene: NA; CDR3nt: TGTGCCAGCAGCTCCTCAAGGGACACTAAATCCTATTTT; CDR3aa: CASSSSRDTKSYF
j_gene: TRBJ2-1; v_gene: TRBV24-1; abundance: NA; d_gene: TRBD1; CDR3nt: TGTGCCACCAGTGGCCGACAGGGGTGGGACAATGAGCAGTTCTTC; CDR3aa: CATSGRQGWDNEQFF
j_gene: TRBJ1-2; v_gene: TRBV5-1; abundance: few; d_gene: TRBD1; CDR3nt: TGCGCCAGCAGCTTTCAAGCTCGCCGGGACAGCTCACCGGGCTATGGCTACACCTTC; CDR3aa: CASSFQARRDSSPGYGYTF
j_gene: TRBJ2-7; v_gene: TRBV18; abundance: NA; d_gene: NA; CDR3nt: TGTGCCAGCTCACGGACAGCTTCCTACGAGCAGTACTTC; CDR3aa: CASSRTASYEQYF
j_gene: TRBJ1-5; v_gene: TRBV5-5; abundance: few; d_gene: NA; CDR3nt: TGTGCCAGCAGCTACAGGGTTAGCAATCAGCCCCAGCATTTT; CDR3aa: CASSYRVSNQPQHF
j_gene: TRBJ1-4; v_gene: TRBV5-1; abundance: few; d_gene: NA; CDR3nt: TGCGCCAGCAGCTTGGTTGGAGTGGCGACAAGGCCTAATGAAAAACTGTTTTTT; CDR3aa: CASSLVGVATRPNEKLFF
j_gene: TRBJ2-7; v_gene: TRBV3-1; abundance: NA; d_gene: TRBD2; CDR3nt: TGTGCCAGCAGCCTAGCGGGAGGCTCCTCCTACGAGCAGTACTTC; CDR3aa: CASSLAGGSSYEQYF
j_gene: TRBJ1-1; v_gene: TRBV12-3/TRBV12-4; abundance: few; d_gene: NA; CDR3nt: TGTGCCAGCAGCCGTCGGGGATTGCCGAACACTGAAGCTTTCTTT; CDR3aa: CASSRRGLPNTEAFF
j_gene: TRBJ2-5; v_gene: TRBV5-1; abundance: few; d_gene: NA; CDR3nt: TGCGCCAGCAGCTTGGGAGGGGAAGAGACCCAGTACTTC; CDR3aa: CASSLGGEETQYF
j_gene: TRBJ1-4; v_gene: TRBV5-1; abundance: few; d_gene: NA; CDR3nt: TGCGCCAGCAGAATCGCACCAACTAATGAAAAACTGTTTTTT; CDR3aa: CASRIAPTNEKLFF
j_gene: TRBJ1-6; v_gene: TRBV7-9; abundance: NA; d_gene: NA; CDR3nt: TGTGCCAGCAGCTTAGAGACAGCGAATTCACCCCTCCACTTT; CDR3aa: CASSLETANSPLHF
j_gene: TRBJ1-5; v_gene: TRBV5-8; abundance: few; d_gene: NA; CDR3nt: TGTGCCAGCAGCTTGGCCACCCTTAGCAATCAGCCCCAGCATTTT; CDR3aa: CASSLATLSNQPQHF
j_gene: TRBJ1-1; v_gene: TRBV29-1; abundance: few; d_gene: NA; CDR3nt: TGCAGCGCAGACAAGGGGAACACTGAAGCTTTCTTT; CDR3aa: CSADKGNTEAFF
j_gene: TRBJ2-3; v_gene: TRBV4-1; abundance: NA; d_gene: NA; CDR3nt: TGCGCCAGCAGCCAAGGCCCCGCATACACAGATACGCAGTATTTT; CDR3aa: CASSQGPAYTDTQYF
j_gene: TRBJ1-5; v_gene: TRBV9; abundance: NA; d_gene: NA; CDR3nt: TGTGCCAGCAGCGCGACAGGTCATAGCAATCAGCCCCAGCATTTT; CDR3aa: CASSATGHSNQPQHF
j_gene: TRBJ1-1; v_gene: TRBV12-3/TRBV12-4; abundance: few; d_gene: NA; CDR3nt: TGTGCCAGCAGTACAGTGGGGAGGAACACTGAAGCTTTCTTT; CDR3aa: CASSTVGRNTEAFF
j_gene: TRBJ1-6; v_gene: TRBV10-1; abundance: medium-sized; d_gene: NA; CDR3nt: TGCGCCAGCAGTGATGAATTCTCTGATTCACCCCTCCACTTT; CDR3aa: CASSDEFSDSPLHF
j_gene: TRBJ1-5; v_gene: TRBV6-5; abundance: few; d_gene: NA; CDR3nt: TGTGCCAGCAGTTCAAGTATGGGGCCCAGCAATCAGCCCCAGCATTTT; CDR3aa: CASSSSMGPSNQPQHF
j_gene: TRBJ2-3; v_gene: TRBV12-5; abundance: NA; d_gene: NA; CDR3nt: TGTGCTAGTGCCTTCTCTACGGATACGCAGTATTTT; CDR3aa: CASAFSTDTQYF
j_gene: TRBJ1-1; v_gene: TRBV28; abundance: NA; d_gene: NA; CDR3nt: TGTGCCAGCCGGGGCGACGGGGCGAACACTGAAGCTTTCTTT; CDR3aa: CASRGDGANTEAFF
j_gene: TRBJ1-2; v_gene: TRBV7-8; abundance: NA; d_gene: NA; CDR3nt: TGTGCCAGCAGCTTAGATCGGTCCAGGGGACATTTCTATGGCTACACCTTC; CDR3aa: CASSLDRSRGHFYGYTF
j_gene: TRBJ2-4; v_gene: TRBV7-8; abundance: NA; d_gene: TRBD1; CDR3nt: TGTGCCAGCAGCTTAACCCCGACAGGGTATCAGTACTTC; CDR3aa: CASSLTPTGYQYF
j_gene: TRBJ2-1; v_gene: TRBV7-9; abundance: NA; d_gene: NA; CDR3nt: TGTGCCAGCAGCTTAGCGCTCGTCGCGGTGCAGTTCTTC; CDR3aa: CASSLALVAVQFF
j_gene: TRBJ2-3; v_gene: TRBV6-1; abundance: NA; d_gene: NA; CDR3nt: TGTGCCAGCAGTGAGTGGCGGGGACCAGATACGCAGTATTTT; CDR3aa: CASSEWRGPDTQYF
j_gene: TRBJ1-5; v_gene: TRBV24-1; abundance: NA; d_gene: NA; CDR3nt: TGTGCCACCCCAGACGAACGGGACACCCTTTTTTATAGCAATCAGCCCCAGCATTTT; CDR3aa: CATPDERDTLFYSNQPQHF
j_gene: TRBJ2-1; v_gene: TRBV9; abundance: NA; d_gene: NA; CDR3nt: TGTGCCAGCAGACCCCCCGGAGGTAGGAACAATGAGCAGTTCTTC; CDR3aa: CASRPPGGRNNEQFF
j_gene: TRBJ2-2; v_gene: TRBV3-1; abundance: NA; d_gene: NA; CDR3nt: TGTGCCAGCAGCCGTCTTTACTACACCGGGGAGCTGTTTTTT; CDR3aa: CASSRLYYTGELFF
j_gene: TRBJ1-2; v_gene: TRBV5-1; abundance: once; d_gene: NA; CDR3nt: TGCGCCAGCAGCGTGGACGGCCCTAACTATGGCTACACCTTC; CDR3aa: CASSVDGPNYGYTF
j_gene: TRBJ2-4; v_gene: TRBV20-1; abundance: NA; d_gene: TRBD1; CDR3nt: TGCAGTGCTCCTCAGGGGGCGGGTCAGTACTTC; CDR3aa: CSAPQGAGQYF
j_gene: TRBJ2-7; v_gene: TRBV7-9; abundance: NA; d_gene: NA; CDR3nt: TGTGCCAGCAGCTTAGCGCTTACGGGATCCTACGAGCAGTACTTC; CDR3aa: CASSLALTGSYEQYF
j_gene: TRBJ1-3; v_gene: TRBV7-9; abundance: NA; d_gene: TRBD1; CDR3nt: TGTGCCAGCAGCTTCTCCCGGGACAGTATCGGAAACACCATATATTTT; CDR3aa: CASSFSRDSIGNTIYF
j_gene: TRBJ2-5; v_gene: TRBV7-2; abundance: few; d_gene: TRBD1; CDR3nt: TGTGCCAGCAGCTCAAAACGGGACAGGGGGCGGGAGACCCAGTACTTC; CDR3aa: CASSSKRDRGRETQYF
j_gene: TRBJ2-1; v_gene: TRBV18; abundance: few; d_gene: NA; CDR3nt: TGTGCCAGCTCACCATCAAAGCTTGAGCAGTTCTTC; CDR3aa: CASSPSKLEQFF
j_gene: TRBJ1-5; v_gene: TRBV10-1; abundance: few; d_gene: NA; CDR3nt: TGCGCCAGCAGTGAGTCTTCGTCGGAGCCCCAGCATTTT; CDR3aa: CASSESSSEPQHF
j_gene: TRBJ2-3; v_gene: TRBV27; abundance: few; d_gene: NA; CDR3nt: TGTGCCAGCAGTTTATTGACCACAGATACGCAGTATTTT; CDR3aa: CASSLLTTDTQYF
j_gene: TRBJ1-1; v_gene: TRBV28; abundance: NA; d_gene: NA; CDR3nt: TGTGCCAGCAGTGTCGGGGGCACTGAAGCTTTCTTT; CDR3aa: CASSVGGTEAFF
j_gene: TRBJ1-4; v_gene: TRBV10-3; abundance: few; d_gene: NA; CDR3nt: TGTGCCATCAGTGAAACAGGGCTCCCTAATGAAAAACTGTTTTTT; CDR3aa: CAISETGLPNEKLFF
j_gene: TRBJ2-1; v_gene: TRBV5-1; abundance: NA; d_gene: TRBD2; CDR3nt: TGCGCCAGCAGCTTAGCGGGAGCAAGGGCAAGTAGCAATGAGCAGTTCTTC; CDR3aa: CASSLAGARASSNEQFF